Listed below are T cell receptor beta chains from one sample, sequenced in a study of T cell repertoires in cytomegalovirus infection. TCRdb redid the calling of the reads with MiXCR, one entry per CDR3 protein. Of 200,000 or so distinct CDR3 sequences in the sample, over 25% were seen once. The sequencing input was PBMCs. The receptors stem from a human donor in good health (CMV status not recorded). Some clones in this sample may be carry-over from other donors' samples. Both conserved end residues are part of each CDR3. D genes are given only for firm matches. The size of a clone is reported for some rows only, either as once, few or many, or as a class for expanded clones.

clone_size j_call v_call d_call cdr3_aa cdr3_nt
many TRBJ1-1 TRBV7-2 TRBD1 CASSNGQGKHPNTEAFF TGTGCCAGCAGTAATGGACAGGGGAAGCACCCGAACACTGAAGCTTTCTTT
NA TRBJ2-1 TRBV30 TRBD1 CAWSPHGQVSYNEQFF TGTGCCTGGAGTCCGCACGGACAGGTCTCCTACAATGAGCAGTTCTTC
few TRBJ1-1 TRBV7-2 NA CASSLSRARGEAFF TGTGCCAGCAGTCTCTCCAGGGCGCGGGGGGAAGCTTTCTTT
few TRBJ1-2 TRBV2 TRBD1 CASSLDRGINYGYTF TGTGCCAGCAGTTTGGACAGGGGGATCAACTATGGCTACACCTTC
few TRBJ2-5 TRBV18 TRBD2 CASSPFPGGIGGQETQYF TGTGCCAGCTCACCTTTCCCGGGGGGAATCGGCGGCCAAGAGACCCAGTACTTC
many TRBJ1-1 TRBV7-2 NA CASSLVVEPFF TGTGCCAGCAGCTTAGTAGTAGAGCCATTTTTT
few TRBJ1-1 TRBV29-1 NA CSSTKGGDTEAFF TGCAGCTCGACGAAGGGGGGGGACACTGAAGCTTTCTTT
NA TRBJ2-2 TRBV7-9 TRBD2 CASSSGTSGVNTGELFF TGTGCCAGCAGCTCCGGGACTAGCGGGGTGAACACCGGGGAGCTGTTTTTT
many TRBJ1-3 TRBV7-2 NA CASSLTSGVTGNTIYF TGTGCCAGCAGCTTAACCTCCGGGGTTACTGGAAACACCATATATTTT
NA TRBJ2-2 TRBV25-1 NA CASSERGSVTGELFF TGTGCCAGCAGTGAACGTGGTAGCGTTACCGGGGAGCTGTTTTTT
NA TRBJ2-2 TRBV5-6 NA CASSPGLENTGELFF TGTGCCAGCAGCCCCGGGCTAGAAAACACCGGGGAGCTGTTTTTT
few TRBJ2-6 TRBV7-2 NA CASSVSSPGPGSGANVLTF TGTGCCAGCAGTGTCTCATCGCCGGGCCCCGGCTCTGGGGCCAACGTCCTGACTTTC
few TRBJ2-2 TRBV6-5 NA CASSYSKRGSGELFF TGTGCCAGCAGTTACTCGAAACGAGGATCCGGGGAGCTGTTTTTT
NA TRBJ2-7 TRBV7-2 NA CASSLDPLGAFYEQYF TGTGCCAGCAGCTTAGACCCCTTGGGCGCCTTTTACGAGCAGTACTTC
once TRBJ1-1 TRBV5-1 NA CASSLGMSTEAFF TGCGCCAGCAGCTTGGGGATGTCCACTGAAGCTTTCTTT